The clone carrying this TCR beta chain was seen only once. As yet, its antigen is unknown. In germline, CDR1 is LNHDA, CDR2 SQIVND (reference sequence). The V end was cut by 5 bases, the J end by 0 bases, with 11 bases between. The CDR3 is 15 residues long. This record comes from a study of Ad26.COV2.S vaccination and SARS-CoV-2 variants. Study-level information: Ad26.COV2.S, an intramuscular injection, was given once or twice 56 days apart.

The treatment: roughly 19 received Ad26.COV2.S at low or high dose, single or two shots; about 5 received placebo; per-sample allocation not given. Sampling was done on day 63 after the first vaccine or placebo injection. Ad26 vector vaccine expressed Wuhan-strain SARS-CoV-2 spike. Profiled with immunoSEQ multiplex PCR; TCRdb holds only in-frame clones, not every one. The table has over 450,000 clones, 80% to 90% seen once. Regarding the study as a whole: Placebo recipients trailed vaccine recipients in spike-specific TCR breadth.

The sequence was obtained from a person between 18 and 65 years old who received the Ad26.COV2.S COVID-19 vaccine or a placebo. This material consisted of peripheral blood, taken in a trial of Ad26.COV2.S vaccine versus placebo. V gene TRBV19 combines with J gene TRBJ1-3; no definite D call. The CDR3 bases are TGTGCCAGTAGTCGGGAGGGCCTCTCTGGAAACACCATATATTTT. It is translated as CASSREGLSGNTIYF.